This entry lists 32 T cell receptor beta chains sequenced from one sample in a study of human T cells and chemical hapten exposure. The time point was: healthy volunteer bleed at 2 weeks. Total RNA extraction was carried out from unfractionated whole blood. TCRdb recomputed calls from the RACE reads with MiXCR, one row per CDR3 protein. The repertoire holds over 100,000 distinct CDR3 sequences, with about 9% as singletons. Source material: whole blood. The receptors stem from a male donor in good health. Some clones in this sample may be carry-over from other donors' samples.

The chain combines TRBV25-1 with TRBJ1-1; no definite D call. Trimming took 4 bases from V and 4 from J, leaving 16 bases between them. The CDR3 loop spans 15 amino acids. Germline loops: CDR1 MGHDK, CDR2 SYGVNS. The CDR3 spells CASSANSLSATEAFF. The CDR3 coding sequence is TGTGCCAGCAGTGCGAACAGTCTCTCGGCCACTGAAGCTTTCTTT.

In its sample, this clonotype was seen many times. The CDR3 region is CASSEAGGEQYF. Written as DNA, the CDR3 is TGTGCCAGCAGTGAAGCTGGAGGCGAGCAGTACTTC. This chain links TRBV2 with TRBJ2-7; a weak D match, TRBD2 (5 bases). The CDR3 is made up of 12 amino acids. Germline V gene lookup returns CDR1 SNHLY and CDR2 FYNNEI. V lost 0 bases and J 6 bases, leaving 6 bases between the germline ends.

This clonotype was detected ten times or more. The J gene is TRBJ1-1, the V gene TRBV9; D call uncertain. Per the germline V gene, CDR1 is SGDLS and CDR2 is YYNGEE. V was cut by 4 bases and J by 2 bases, with 12 bases left in between. The CDR3 extends over 14 amino acids. The CDR3 DNA is TGTGCCAGCAGCTTGACCGCGGGAAACACTGAAGCTTTCTTT. Translation: CASSLTAGNTEAFF.

In this sample, this clonotype turned up a few times. V usage is TRBV5-1 and J usage is TRBJ1-2; D is unclear. Per germline, CDR1 SGHRS and CDR2 YFSETQ. V shed 0 bases and J shed 6 bases, with 6 bases lying between them. There are 12 residues in the CDR3. CDR3 nucleotide sequence: TGCGCCAGCAGCTTGGACCAGAATGGCTACACCTTC. It specifies CASSLDQNGYTF.

This clonotype was observed at least ten times. V usage is TRBV11-3 and J usage is TRBJ2-3; D is tentatively TRBD1 or TRBD2 (5 bases each). The CDR3 runs 13 residues. Trimming cost V 5 bases and J 7 bases, with 13 bases left between them. CDR1 is SGHNT, CDR2 YENEEA, per germline. The CDR3 DNA is TGTGCCAGCAGCACCGGGACCTCTAATACGCAGTATTTT. Translating it yields CASSTGTSNTQYF.

V is TRBV7-2 and J is TRBJ1-2, with TRBD1 identical over 11 bases. Germline V gene lookup returns CDR1 SGHTA and CDR2 FQGNSA. V gave up 5 bases and J gave up 6 bases; unmatched junction bases: 5. CDR3 length equals 14 residues. CDR3 bases: TGTGCCAGCAGCACAGGACAGGGGGCTGATGGCTACACCTTC. Amino acids: CASSTGQGADGYTF.

This chain uses TRBV6-2 or TRBV6-3 with TRBJ2-7, with TRBD1 matching 9 bases. The V segment lost 4 bases and the J segment 4 bases; nucleotides outside the gene matches: 5. Germline V gene lookup returns CDR1 MNHEY and CDR2 SVGEGT. The CDR3 runs to 14 residues. This CDR3 is CASSFLTGGYEQYF. The CDR3 DNA follows: TGTGCCAGCAGTTTCCTGACAGGGGGGTACGAGCAGTACTTC.

There are a few counts of this clonotype. The chain employs TRBV29-1 and TRBJ2-5; 7 nucleotides line up with TRBD2. The CDR3 is made up of 12 amino acids. Germline loops: CDR1 SQVTM, CDR2 ANQGSEA. V shed 6 bases, J shed 1 base, and the junction held 2 bases outside the gene matches. CDR3 in amino acids: CSVASGQETQYF. DNA for the CDR3: TGCAGCGTAGCTAGCGGCCAAGAGACCCAGTACTTC. Full variable domain (rest looked up from reference TRBV29-1 and TRBJ2-5): SAVISQKPSRDICQRGTSLTIQCQVDSQVTMMFWYRQQPGQSLTLIATANQGSEATYESGFVIDKFPISRPNLTFSTLTVSNMSPEDSSIYLCSVASGQETQYFGPGTRLLVL.

This clonotype was found a few times. The chain joins TRBV29-1 to TRBJ1-1; D call uncertain. The germline gives CDR1 SQVTM, CDR2 ANQGSEA. The CDR3 totals 13 residues. Between the trimmed V and J ends, which lost 8 bases and 8 bases, there was a span of 21 bases. CDR3 DNA sequence: TGCAGCTTTCACTGGGTCAACAGTGCCGAAGCTTTCTTT. Translated: CSFHWVNSAEAFF.

This clonotype appeared a few times. This CDR3 reads CAWSVSSTDTQYF. CDR3 coding DNA: TGTGCCTGGAGTGTCTCCTCCACAGATACGCAGTATTTT. The chain links TRBV30 to TRBJ2-3; D gene uncertain. V lost 0 bases to trimming and J lost 2 bases, with 6 bases between them. The CDR3 covers 13 residues. CDR1 and CDR2 from the germline V gene are GTSNPN and SVGIG (reference sequence).

The chain carries TRBV7-2 and TRBJ2-1; TRBD2 matches at 13 bases. Per germline, CDR1 SGHTA and CDR2 FQGNSA. CDR3 length: 18 amino acids. Unmatched junction bases numbered 7, after V lost 5 bases and J lost 0 bases. DNA for the CDR3: TGTGCCAGCAGCACTAGGTGGACTAGCGGGAGCTCCTACAATGAGCAGTTCTTC. It translates to CASSTRWTSGSSYNEQFF.

This clonotype was counted a few times. The chain combines TRBV12-5 with TRBJ2-3, with 8 nucleotides matching TRBD1. Germline V CDR1 and CDR2: LGHNT, FRNRAP. This CDR3 spans 14 amino acids. The V and J ends lost 7 bases and 0 bases, in that order; junction bases with no gene match: 3. CDR3 DNA: TGTGCTAGTGACAGACAGGGGAGCACAGATACGCAGTATTTT. Protein sequence: CASDRQGSTDTQYF.

This clonotype was seen repeatedly, ten times or more. J is TRBJ1-5 and V is TRBV27, with unresolved D. The V gene lost 3 bases and the J gene lost 6 bases, with 9 bases spanning the gap. The CDR3 has 13 residues. Germline CDR1 MNHEY, CDR2 SMNVEV (reference sequence). The CDR3 is CASSFGESQPQHF. CDR3 coding DNA: TGTGCCAGCAGTTTTGGCGAGAGTCAGCCCCAGCATTTT.

In DNA, the CDR3 is TGTGCCAGCAGCTTGGTGATACAACTTAAGAATGAGCAGTTCTTC. Translated: CASSLVIQLKNEQFF. The chain carries TRBV11-2 and TRBJ2-1; D is unresolved. Germline CDR1 reads SGHAT; CDR2 reads FQNNGV. V was pared by 3 bases and J by 7 bases, with 16 bases between. This CDR3 is built from 15 residues.

The chain has TRBV5-1 and TRBJ2-7; D possibly corresponds to TRBD1 (6 bases). Germline V gene sequence: CDR1 SGHRS, CDR2 YFSETQ. The ends were cut back, 3 bases at V and 5 bases at J, with 12 bases in the middle. The CDR3 runs to 13 residues. In DNA, the CDR3 is TGCGCCAGCAGCTCCTTAAACAGGGACGAGCAGTACTTC. Its protein product is CASSSLNRDEQYF. Full variable domain (outside the CDR3, taken from reference TRBV5-1 and TRBJ2-7): KAGVTQTPRYLIKTRGQQVTLSCSPISGHRSVSWYQQTPGQGLQFLFEYFSETQRNKGNFPGRFSGRQFSNSRSEMNVSTLELGDSALYLCASSSLNRDEQYFGPGTRLTVT.

This clonotype occurred many times. The rearrangement links TRBV18 to TRBJ1-1; 8 bases agree with TRBD1. Germline loops: CDR1 KGHSH, CDR2 LQKENI. V shed 4 bases and J 1 base; nucleotides not matched to a gene: 8. The CDR3 has 16 residues. The DNA of the CDR3 is TGTGCCAGCTCACATAGCATGGGGACAGGGAACACTGAAGCTTTCTTT. Protein product: CASSHSMGTGNTEAFF. Using reference TRBV18 and TRBJ1-1 for the parts outside the CDR3, the full variable domain is NAGVMQNPRHLVRRRGQEARLRCSPMKGHSHVYWYRQLPEEGLKFMVYLQKENIIDESGMPKERFSAEFPKEGPSILRIQQVVRGDSAAYFCASSHSMGTGNTEAFFGQGTRLTVV.

The chain couples TRBV29-1 to TRBJ1-4; no definite D call. The V gene's germline CDR1 is SQVTM and CDR2 ANQGSEA. V lost 5 bases and J 10 bases, leaving 11 bases between the germline ends. CDR3 length equals 11 residues. The CDR3 here is CSVTQRGKLFF. CDR3 DNA sequence: TGCAGCGTTACCCAACGTGGAAAACTGTTTTTT.

The rearrangement joins TRBV29-1 to TRBJ2-2; the match to TRBD2 covers 8 bases. Unmatched junction bases numbered 7, after V lost 7 bases and J lost 6 bases. The CDR3 consists of 13 residues. Germline CDR1 reads SQVTM; CDR2 reads ANQGSEA. CDR3 coding DNA: TGCAGCGCCACCCCGGGGGGGCCCGGGGAGCTGTTTTTT. This gives the protein CSATPGGPGELFF.

V gene TRBV5-1 combines with J gene TRBJ2-5, with TRBD1 matching over 7 bases. V was clipped by 4 bases and J by 4 bases; unmatched bases: 10. CDR1 and CDR2 from the germline V gene are SGHRS and YFSETQ. The CDR3 length is 15 residues. The CDR3 here is CASSPVRGSSETQYF. The CDR3 nucleotides read TGCGCCAGCAGCCCCGTCAGGGGGAGTTCAGAGACCCAGTACTTC.

This clonotype came up a few times. This sequence joins TRBV6-6 and TRBJ2-7, with TRBD1 as a possible D gene (6 bases). Trimming left V 0 bases short and J 5 bases short, with 17 bases between. This CDR3 contains 16 residues. From germline, CDR1 is MNHNY and CDR2 SVGAGI (reference sequence). CDR3 coding DNA: TGTGCCAGCAGTTACTCCAGAAGCCAGGGGCGTCACGAGCAGTACTTC. Amino acids: CASSYSRSQGRHEQYF.

This clonotype was picked up many times. The chain couples TRBV4-3 to TRBJ2-5; the D gene is possibly TRBD1 (5 bases). The V end was cut by 1 base, the J end by 5 bases, with 11 bases between. The CDR3 runs to 14 residues. Germline values: CDR1 LGHNA, CDR2 YSLEER. The CDR3 protein is CASSQAANRETQYF. The CDR3 coding sequence is TGCGCCAGCAGCCAAGCGGCTAACAGGGAGACCCAGTACTTC.

The chain has TRBV27 and TRBJ2-1; no firm D call. The CDR3 is 14 residues long. Trimming removed 5 bases at V and 5 bases at J, with 13 bases between. The germline V gene encodes CDR1 MNHEY and CDR2 SMNVEV (reference sequence). The CDR3 DNA reads TGTGCCAGCAGTCTCCTCGGCCCGCACAATGAGCAGTTCTTC. It is translated as CASSLLGPHNEQFF.

The chain links TRBV7-9 to TRBJ1-1; perhaps TRBD1 as D (5 bases). Trimming pared 6 bases from V and 1 base from J, leaving 15 bases between. Per germline, CDR1 SEHNR and CDR2 FQNEAQ (reference sequence). This CDR3 has 15 amino acids. The DNA of the CDR3 is TGTGCCAGCAGTCTTCCCCCGGGGCCGAACACTGAAGCTTTCTTT. It is translated as CASSLPPGPNTEAFF.

Worth noting for this clonotype: One base away lies a much larger clone, so this may be a sequencing read error. The rearrangement links TRBV2 to TRBJ2-5; maybe TRBD1 (5 bases). V dropped 6 bases and J dropped 5 bases, with 19 bases sitting between them. CDR1 and CDR2 from the germline V gene are SNHLY and FYNNEI. The CDR3 covers 15 residues. The CDR3 region is CASRLVTLKGETQYF. The DNA for the CDR3 is TGTGCCAGCAGGCTAGTGACCCTAAAGGGGGAGACCCAGTACTTC.

This clonotype has a handful of counts. The chain links TRBV7-8 to TRBJ2-7; D is possibly TRBD1 (6 bases). Looked up from germline, CDR1 is SGHVS and CDR2 is FQNEAQ. The CDR3 runs 15 residues. With 1 base removed from V and 7 bases from J, the gap between germline ends came to 17 bases. CDR3 coding DNA: TGTGCCAGCAGCTTAGGTAGGGGGAGTGGGGAAGAGCAGTACTTC. It translates to CASSLGRGSGEEQYF.

The chain couples TRBV28 to TRBJ2-7; the match to TRBD2 covers 11 bases. Germline V gives CDR1 MDHEN, CDR2 SYDVKM. V lost 6 bases and J lost 0; bases outside the gene matches: 10. The CDR3 has 17 amino acids. CDR3 sequence: CASSIWGGTSGSYEQYF. The CDR3 coding sequence is TGTGCCAGCAGCATCTGGGGGGGGACTAGCGGCTCCTACGAGCAGTACTTC.

This rearrangement joins TRBV27 to TRBJ2-3; D may match TRBD1 or TRBD2 (5 bases each). V lost 5 bases and J lost 4, with 13 bases in between. CDR3 length: 14 residues. Germline V lookup: CDR1 MNHEY, CDR2 SMNVEV (reference sequence). The CDR3 region is CASSNVMGADTQYF. CDR3 coding DNA: TGTGCCAGCAGTAACGTGATGGGGGCAGATACGCAGTATTTT.

The V and J genes are TRBV10-3 and TRBJ2-7; a weak D match, TRBD1 (8 bases). V lost 11 bases and J 7 bases, leaving 21 bases between the germline ends. The CDR3 is 13 residues long. Germline V gene lookup returns CDR1 ENHRY and CDR2 SYGVKD. The CDR3 region is CAVGADREGEQYF. CDR3 sequence (DNA): TGTGCCGTCGGAGCGGACAGGGAGGGTGAGCAGTACTTC.

This clonotype was found many times. This sequence joins TRBV6-5 and TRBJ2-7; tentatively, D is TRBD1 (6 bases). Trimming left V 2 bases short and J 0 bases short, with 11 bases between. CDR1 and CDR2 from the germline V gene are MNHEY and SVGAGI. The CDR3 covers 15 residues. CDR3: CASSYRTATSYEQYF. The CDR3 DNA sequence: TGTGCCAGCAGTTACAGGACAGCAACCTCCTACGAGCAGTACTTC.

This clonotype was picked up a small number of times. V usage is TRBV7-2 and J usage is TRBJ2-5, with D perhaps TRBD2 (6 bases). Germline V gene data show CDR1 as SGHTA and CDR2 as FQGNSA. The CDR3 length is 17 residues. Trimming removed 4 bases from V and 2 bases from J, with 20 bases in between. The CDR3 coding sequence is TGTGCCAGCAGCTCCCCCCCGGGGTCCGGGGGACAAGAGACCCAGTACTTC. Translating gives CASSSPPGSGGQETQYF.

This clonotype appeared a few times. V and J are TRBV10-3 and TRBJ2-6, with D tentatively TRBD1 (5 bases). This CDR3 contains 13 residues. V was trimmed by 11 bases and J by 2 bases, leaving 10 bases between them. Germline values: CDR1 ENHRY, CDR2 SYGVKD. The CDR3 nucleotides read TGTGCCTCCACCAGGGCTGGGGCCAACGTCCTGACTTTC. Encoded protein: CASTRAGANVLTF.

Only a few counts were recorded for this clonotype. The rearrangement uses TRBV3-1 and TRBJ1-1; D unclear. In germline, CDR1 is LGHDT, CDR2 YNNKEL (reference sequence). The CDR3 runs to 13 residues. The ends were cut back, 4 bases at V and 4 bases at J, with 10 bases in the middle. This chain's CDR3 is CASSRYRATEAFF. DNA of the CDR3: TGTGCCAGCAGCCGATATCGGGCCACTGAAGCTTTCTTT.